Listed below are T cell receptor beta chains from one sample, sequenced in a study of CD8 T cells in ankylosing spondylitis. TCRdb re-derived calls from the 5' RACE reads in MiXCR, one entry per CDR3 protein. The sample holds around 540,000 distinct CDR3 sequences; 9.5% to 15% are singletons and the top ten take 6.8%. Sequenced input: blood, either unsorted or a sorted T cell fraction (not recorded which). The receptors come from a male donor with ankylosing spondylitis. Both conserved end residues are part of each CDR3. The D gene is left open where the match is weak. Expanded clones are given a class, and other clones once, few, many or no size at all.

j_call: TRBJ1-1; clone_size: few; v_call: TRBV20-1; d_call: -; cdr3_nt: TGCAGCGGTAAGCAGGGGTACACTGAAGCTTTCTTT; cdr3_aa: CSGKQGYTEAFF
j_call: TRBJ2-7; clone_size: few; v_call: TRBV3-1; d_call: -; cdr3_nt: TGTGCCAGCAGCCAAGCGGGTACGGGCTCCGAGCAGTACTTC; cdr3_aa: CASSQAGTGSEQYF
j_call: TRBJ2-2; clone_size: -; v_call: TRBV28; d_call: TRBD1; cdr3_nt: TGTGCCAGCAGTTTACAGGGACAGGTGAACACCGGGGAGCTGTTTTTT; cdr3_aa: CASSLQGQVNTGELFF
j_call: TRBJ2-1; clone_size: -; v_call: TRBV7-8; d_call: -; cdr3_nt: TGTGCCAGCAGCCCCGCCCATAGCGGTGAGCAGTTCTTC; cdr3_aa: CASSPAHSGEQFF
j_call: TRBJ2-7; clone_size: many; v_call: TRBV2; d_call: -; cdr3_nt: TGTGCCAGCCGACCCCGCTATTCTTACGAGCAGTACTTC; cdr3_aa: CASRPRYSYEQYF
j_call: TRBJ1-1; clone_size: -; v_call: TRBV25-1; d_call: -; cdr3_nt: TGTGCCAGCAGTGAATTAAGGGGAGAAGCTTTCTTT; cdr3_aa: CASSELRGEAFF
j_call: TRBJ1-5; clone_size: many; v_call: TRBV29-1; d_call: -; cdr3_nt: TGCAGCATTAAGACAGATAGCAATCAGCCCCAGCATTTT; cdr3_aa: CSIKTDSNQPQHF
j_call: TRBJ2-2; clone_size: few; v_call: TRBV10-2; d_call: -; cdr3_nt: TGCGCCAGCAAGGGACAAAACACCGGGGAGCTGTTTTTT; cdr3_aa: CASKGQNTGELFF
j_call: TRBJ2-7; clone_size: few; v_call: TRBV5-1; d_call: -; cdr3_nt: TGCGCCAGCAGCTTGGCCAGGTCAGGGGTGTCCAACGAGCAGTACTTC; cdr3_aa: CASSLARSGVSNEQYF
j_call: TRBJ2-1; clone_size: -; v_call: TRBV12-3/TRBV12-4; d_call: TRBD2; cdr3_nt: TGTGCCAGCAGTTTTAGCGGGAGGAATGAGCAGTTCTTC; cdr3_aa: CASSFSGRNEQFF
j_call: TRBJ2-7; clone_size: many; v_call: TRBV7-9; d_call: -; cdr3_nt: TGTGCCAGCAGCTCTGGACGAGCCTACGAGCAGTACTTC; cdr3_aa: CASSSGRAYEQYF
j_call: TRBJ2-3; clone_size: -; v_call: TRBV7-9; d_call: -; cdr3_nt: TGTGCCAGCAGCTTAAATGGAGATACGCAGTATTTT; cdr3_aa: CASSLNGDTQYF
j_call: TRBJ2-1; clone_size: few; v_call: TRBV29-1; d_call: -; cdr3_nt: TGCAGCGTTGAAGAAAGGGAGCAGTTCTTC; cdr3_aa: CSVEEREQFF
j_call: TRBJ2-1; clone_size: many; v_call: TRBV2; d_call: -; cdr3_nt: TGTGCCAGCAGCGGACAGTACAATGAGCAGTTCTTC; cdr3_aa: CASSGQYNEQFF
j_call: TRBJ1-1; clone_size: -; v_call: TRBV29-1; d_call: -; cdr3_nt: TGCAGCGTTAAGGGCAGGGTTGATTCTCGAAACACTGAAGCTTTCTTT; cdr3_aa: CSVKGRVDSRNTEAFF
j_call: TRBJ2-3; clone_size: many; v_call: TRBV20-1; d_call: -; cdr3_nt: TGCAGTGCTCCAAAGACAGGGACTAGCACAGATACGCAGTATTTT; cdr3_aa: CSAPKTGTSTDTQYF
j_call: TRBJ1-5; clone_size: -; v_call: TRBV20-1; d_call: -; cdr3_nt: TGCAGTGCCCCGAAGGATGGTCAGCCCCAGCATTTT; cdr3_aa: CSAPKDGQPQHF
j_call: TRBJ2-7; clone_size: -; v_call: TRBV7-9; d_call: TRBD2; cdr3_nt: TGTGCCAGCAGCCGCCCTAGCGGCTACGAGCAGTACTTC; cdr3_aa: CASSRPSGYEQYF
j_call: TRBJ2-2; clone_size: -; v_call: TRBV5-1; d_call: TRBD1; cdr3_nt: TGCGCCAGCAGCTTGAAAGGGGGGACAGGGCACACCGGGGAGCTGTTTTTT; cdr3_aa: CASSLKGGTGHTGELFF
j_call: TRBJ1-6; clone_size: -; v_call: TRBV18; d_call: TRBD1; cdr3_nt: TGTGCCAGCTCACCGGGACAGGGAAGTTCACCCCTCCACTTT; cdr3_aa: CASSPGQGSSPLHF
j_call: TRBJ1-3; clone_size: -; v_call: TRBV20-1; d_call: -; cdr3_nt: TGCAGTGCTAGAGCGGACTGGGGCTCTGGAAACACCATATATTTT; cdr3_aa: CSARADWGSGNTIYF
j_call: TRBJ2-1; clone_size: many; v_call: TRBV7-6; d_call: -; cdr3_nt: TGTGCCAGCAGCTTAGTGAGCCAGAGTAGGGCCTACTACAATGAGCAGTTCTTC; cdr3_aa: CASSLVSQSRAYYNEQFF
j_call: TRBJ1-4; clone_size: -; v_call: TRBV30; d_call: -; cdr3_nt: TGTGCCTGGAAGGGGGGGGCAAAGGAAAAACTGTTTTTT; cdr3_aa: CAWKGGAKEKLFF
j_call: TRBJ1-4; clone_size: -; v_call: TRBV2; d_call: -; cdr3_nt: TGTGCCAGCAGTGGTACGGGGGTTGGCGAAAAACTGTTTTTT; cdr3_aa: CASSGTGVGEKLFF
j_call: TRBJ2-1; clone_size: -; v_call: TRBV7-9; d_call: -; cdr3_nt: TGTGCCAGCAGCTTAGCGGCGGATGGGCAGTTCTTC; cdr3_aa: CASSLAADGQFF
j_call: TRBJ2-3; clone_size: few; v_call: TRBV9; d_call: TRBD2; cdr3_nt: TGTGCCAGCAGCTCACGACTAGCGGGAGGGGCTTCCCTCAGCACAGATACGCAGTATTTT; cdr3_aa: CASSSRLAGGASLSTDTQYF
j_call: TRBJ1-3; clone_size: few; v_call: TRBV27; d_call: -; cdr3_nt: TGTGCCAGCAGTTTAACCCGGGTTGGAAACACCATATATTTT; cdr3_aa: CASSLTRVGNTIYF
j_call: TRBJ1-5; clone_size: many; v_call: TRBV10-3; d_call: TRBD1; cdr3_nt: TGTGCCATCAGTTGGGACAGGGACAATCAGCCCCAGCATTTT; cdr3_aa: CAISWDRDNQPQHF
j_call: TRBJ2-1; clone_size: -; v_call: TRBV3-1; d_call: -; cdr3_nt: TGTGCCAGCAGGATGACGGGGGAGCAGTTCTTC; cdr3_aa: CASRMTGEQFF
j_call: TRBJ1-5; clone_size: -; v_call: TRBV7-2; d_call: -; cdr3_nt: TGTGCCAGCAGCGTGGCGTCTGGCAATCAGCCCCAGCATTTT; cdr3_aa: CASSVASGNQPQHF
j_call: TRBJ2-3; clone_size: few; v_call: TRBV5-1; d_call: TRBD1; cdr3_nt: TGCGCCAGCAGTCCGGACAGGGGGGACACAGATACGCAGTATTTT; cdr3_aa: CASSPDRGDTDTQYF
j_call: TRBJ2-2; clone_size: few; v_call: TRBV9; d_call: TRBD2; cdr3_nt: TGTGCCAGCAGCGTAGCAGGACTAGCTCCCGGGGAGCTGTTTTTT; cdr3_aa: CASSVAGLAPGELFF
j_call: TRBJ1-2; clone_size: few; v_call: TRBV19; d_call: -; cdr3_nt: TGTGCCACCCGAAGGGAGGGCTATGGCTACACCTTC; cdr3_aa: CATRREGYGYTF
j_call: TRBJ1-1; clone_size: few; v_call: TRBV5-1; d_call: -; cdr3_nt: TGCGCCAGCAGCTCTGTCGGGGGAGAAGGAGCTTTCTTT; cdr3_aa: CASSSVGGEGAFF
j_call: TRBJ1-1; clone_size: few; v_call: TRBV11-2; d_call: -; cdr3_nt: TGTGCCAGCAGCTTAGTCTTGGGCAGGGACCCTGAAGCTTTCTTT; cdr3_aa: CASSLVLGRDPEAFF